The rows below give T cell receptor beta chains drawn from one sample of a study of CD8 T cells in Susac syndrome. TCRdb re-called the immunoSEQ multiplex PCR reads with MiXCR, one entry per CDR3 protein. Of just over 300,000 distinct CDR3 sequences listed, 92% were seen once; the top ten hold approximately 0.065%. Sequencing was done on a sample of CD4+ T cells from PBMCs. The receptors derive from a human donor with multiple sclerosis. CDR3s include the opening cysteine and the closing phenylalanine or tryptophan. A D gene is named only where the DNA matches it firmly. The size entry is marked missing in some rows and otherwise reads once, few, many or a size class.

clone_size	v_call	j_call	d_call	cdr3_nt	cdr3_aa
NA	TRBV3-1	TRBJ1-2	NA	TGTGCCAGCAGCCAGCCCTCTCACAGGGTGGGTGGCTACACCTTC	CASSQPSHRVGGYTF
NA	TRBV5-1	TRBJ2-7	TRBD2	TGCGCCAGCAGCCCGGGGGGGACGACAGCCTACGAGCAGTACTTC	CASSPGGTTAYEQYF
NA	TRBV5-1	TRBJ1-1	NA	TGCGCCAGCAGCCAGGCGGTTGGAGGGCGCACTGAAGCTTTCTTT	CASSQAVGGRTEAFF
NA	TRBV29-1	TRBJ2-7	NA	TGCAGCGTTGGCAGGGCTTACGAGCAGTACTTC	CSVGRAYEQYF
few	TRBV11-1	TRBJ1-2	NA	TGTGCCAGCAGCATTGACTCCTCCTATGGCTACACCTTC	CASSIDSSYGYTF
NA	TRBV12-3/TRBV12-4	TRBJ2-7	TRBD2	TGTGCCAGCAGTTTCAGACGGGGGGACTACGAGCAGTACTTC	CASSFRRGDYEQYF
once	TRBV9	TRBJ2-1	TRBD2	TGTGCCAGCAGCGTTACTAGCGGGAGATCGGGGTACTCCTACAATGAGCAGTTCTTC	CASSVTSGRSGYSYNEQFF
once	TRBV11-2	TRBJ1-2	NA	TGTGCCAGCAGCTTAGACCGACAGACTAACTATGGCTACACCTTC	CASSLDRQTNYGYTF
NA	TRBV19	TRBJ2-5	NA	TGTGCCAGTAGTACAGTCCCACAAGAGACCCAGTACTTC	CASSTVPQETQYF
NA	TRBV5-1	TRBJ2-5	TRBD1	TGCGCCAGCAGCTTGGGGGACAGAACGGAGACCCAGTACTTC	CASSLGDRTETQYF
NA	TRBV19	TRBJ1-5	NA	TGTGCCAGTAGACCCCTGGGCAATCAGCCCCAGCATTTT	CASRPLGNQPQHF
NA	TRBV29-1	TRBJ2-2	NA	TGCAGCGTTGGTGCGCAGGCGGCCGGGGAGCTGTTTTTT	CSVGAQAAGELFF
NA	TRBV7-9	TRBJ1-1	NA	TGTGCCAGCAGCTTAGAAGGAGGAGGGGCGAACACTGAAGCTTTCTTT	CASSLEGGGANTEAFF
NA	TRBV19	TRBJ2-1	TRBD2	TGTGCCAGTCAGAGTCAGTTCAGCGGGAGTAACAATGAGCAGTTCTTC	CASQSQFSGSNNEQFF
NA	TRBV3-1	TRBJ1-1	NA	TGTGCCAGCAGCCAATATTCAAAAAACACTGAAGCTTTCTTT	CASSQYSKNTEAFF
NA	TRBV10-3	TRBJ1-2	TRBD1	TGTGCCATCGGGACAGGGGGACCACCTTGGAGTGGCTACACCTTC	CAIGTGGPPWSGYTF
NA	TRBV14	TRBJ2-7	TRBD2	TGTGCCAGCAGCCAAGGACAAGCGGGGCTCTACGAGCAGTACTTC	CASSQGQAGLYEQYF
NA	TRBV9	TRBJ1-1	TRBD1	TGTGCCAGCAGCGTAGCGGGCAGGGGGAGCGATACTGAAGCTTTCTTT	CASSVAGRGSDTEAFF
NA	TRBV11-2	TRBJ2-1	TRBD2	TGTGCCAGCAGCTTAATTCCCCTAGCGGGACGGGGTTATGAGCAGTTCTTC	CASSLIPLAGRGYEQFF
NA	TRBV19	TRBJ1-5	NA	TGTGCCAGTAGTCCCTCAGGGCCTTGGAGCAATCAGCCCCAGCATTTT	CASSPSGPWSNQPQHF
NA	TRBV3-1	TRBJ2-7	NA	TGTGCCAGCAATTACAGGGGAGGCAACGAGCAGTACTTC	CASNYRGGNEQYF
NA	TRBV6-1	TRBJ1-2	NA	TGTGCCACCTGGACGGGGATCTCCTATGGCTACACCTTC	CATWTGISYGYTF
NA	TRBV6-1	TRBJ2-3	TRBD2	TGTGCCAGCAGGTCTAGCGGGGGCACAGATACGCAGTATTTT	CASRSSGGTDTQYF
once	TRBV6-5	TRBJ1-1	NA	TGTACCAGCAGTTACTCCGGGAGTGAAGCTTTCTTT	CTSSYSGSEAFF
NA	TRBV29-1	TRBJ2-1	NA	TGCAGCGTAGCCTTGGGACGAAGCTCCTACAATGAGCAGTTCTTC	CSVALGRSSYNEQFF
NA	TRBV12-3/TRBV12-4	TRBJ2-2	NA	TGTGCCAGCAGTTTCGCCGGGACGAACACCGGGGAGCTGTTTTTT	CASSFAGTNTGELFF
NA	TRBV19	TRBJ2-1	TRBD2	TGTGCCAGTAGTATCCGACTAGCGGGGGGGCCATTGGATGAGCAGTTCTTC	CASSIRLAGGPLDEQFF
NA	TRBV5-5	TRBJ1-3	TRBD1	TGTGCCAGCAGCTTGTTGTCCAATCGACAGGGTGGAGGAAACACCATATATTTT	CASSLLSNRQGGGNTIYF
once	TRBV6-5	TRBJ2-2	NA	TGTGCCAGCAGTTCTAGTAGACAAGGCGGGGAGCTGTTTTTT	CASSSSRQGGELFF
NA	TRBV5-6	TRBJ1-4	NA	TGTGCCAGCAGCCGGGGGTACCTTAATGAAAAACTGTTTTTT	CASSRGYLNEKLFF
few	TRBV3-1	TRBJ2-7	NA	TGTGCCAGCAGTCAGGCTAGCGAGCAGTACTTC	CASSQASEQYF
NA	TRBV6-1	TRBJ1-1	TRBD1	TGTGCCAGCAGTGCCCTGGACAGGGGGAACACTGAAGCTTTCTTT	CASSALDRGNTEAFF